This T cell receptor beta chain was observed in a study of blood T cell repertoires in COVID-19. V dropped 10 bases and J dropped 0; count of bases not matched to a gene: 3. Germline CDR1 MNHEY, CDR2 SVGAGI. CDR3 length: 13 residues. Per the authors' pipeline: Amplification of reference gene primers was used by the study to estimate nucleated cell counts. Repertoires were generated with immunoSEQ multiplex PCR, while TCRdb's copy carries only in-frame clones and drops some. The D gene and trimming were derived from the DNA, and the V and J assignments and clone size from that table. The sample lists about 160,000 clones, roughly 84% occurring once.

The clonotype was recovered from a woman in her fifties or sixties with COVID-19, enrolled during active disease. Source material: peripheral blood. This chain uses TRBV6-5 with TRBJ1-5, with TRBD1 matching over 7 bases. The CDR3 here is CAINRGSNQPQHF. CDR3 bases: TGTGCCATCAACAGGGGTAGCAATCAGCCCCAGCATTTT.